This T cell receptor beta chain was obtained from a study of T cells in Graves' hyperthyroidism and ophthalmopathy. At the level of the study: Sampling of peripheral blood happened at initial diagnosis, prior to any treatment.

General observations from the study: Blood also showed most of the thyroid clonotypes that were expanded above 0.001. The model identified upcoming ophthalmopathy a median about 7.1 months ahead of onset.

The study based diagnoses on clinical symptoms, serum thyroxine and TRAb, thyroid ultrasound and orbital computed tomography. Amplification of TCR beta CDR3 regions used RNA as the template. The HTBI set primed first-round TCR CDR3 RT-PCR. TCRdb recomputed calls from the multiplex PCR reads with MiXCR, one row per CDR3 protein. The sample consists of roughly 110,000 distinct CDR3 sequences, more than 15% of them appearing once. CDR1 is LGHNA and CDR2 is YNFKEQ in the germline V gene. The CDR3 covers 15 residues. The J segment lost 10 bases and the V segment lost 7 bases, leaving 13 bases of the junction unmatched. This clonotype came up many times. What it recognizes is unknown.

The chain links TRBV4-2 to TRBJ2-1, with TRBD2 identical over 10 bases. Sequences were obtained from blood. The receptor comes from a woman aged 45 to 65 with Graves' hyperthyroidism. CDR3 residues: CASTLAGARSGEQFF. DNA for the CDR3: TGTGCCAGCACCCTAGCGGGAGCACGTTCGGGGGAGCAGTTCTTC.